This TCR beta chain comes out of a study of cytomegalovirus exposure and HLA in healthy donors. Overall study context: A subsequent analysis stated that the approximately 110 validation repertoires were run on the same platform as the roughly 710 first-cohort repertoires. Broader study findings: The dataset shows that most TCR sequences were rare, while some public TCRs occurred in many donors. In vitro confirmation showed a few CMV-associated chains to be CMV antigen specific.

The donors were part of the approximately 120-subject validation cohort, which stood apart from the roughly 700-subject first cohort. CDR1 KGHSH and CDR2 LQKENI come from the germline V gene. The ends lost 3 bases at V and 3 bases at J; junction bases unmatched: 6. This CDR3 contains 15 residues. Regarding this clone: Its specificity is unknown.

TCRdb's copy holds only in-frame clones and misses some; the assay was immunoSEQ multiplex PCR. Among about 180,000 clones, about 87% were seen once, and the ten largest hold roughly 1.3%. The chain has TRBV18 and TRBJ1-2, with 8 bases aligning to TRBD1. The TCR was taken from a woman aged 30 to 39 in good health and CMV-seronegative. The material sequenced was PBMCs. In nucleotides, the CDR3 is TGTGCCAGCTCACCGGGACAGGACGTGGACTATGGCTACACCTTC. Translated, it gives CASSPGQDVDYGYTF. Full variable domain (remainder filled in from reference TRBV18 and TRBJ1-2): NAGVMQNPRHLVRRRGQEARLRCSPMKGHSHVYWYRQLPEEGLKFMVYLQKENIIDESGMPKERFSAEFPKEGPSILRIQQVVRGDSAAYFCASSPGQDVDYGYTFGSGTRLTVV.